The present T cell receptor (beta chain) was sequenced within a study of blood T cell repertoires in COVID-19. The table came from immunoSEQ multiplex PCR; TCRdb's copy has only in-frame clones and leaves some out. This table has over 150,000 clones, around 87% appearing once. The length of the CDR3 is 14 residues. Trimming took 3 bases from V and 2 from J, leaving 11 bases between them. Per germline, CDR1 MNHEY and CDR2 SMNVEV (reference sequence). The rearrangement joins TRBV27 to TRBJ2-7, with D possibly matching TRBD1 (7 bases). The origin of this receptor is a woman of 80 years or more with COVID-19, enrolled during active disease. Sequenced input: peripheral blood. For the CDR3, the DNA is TGTGCCAGCAGTTTCAGGGGGGCGACCTACGAGCAGTACTTC. Translating it yields CASSFRGATYEQYF.